This T cell receptor beta chain was obtained from a study of beta chain features in type 1 diabetes. This clone turned up a few times. Its target is not known. Study findings and constraints: The influence of HLA type on TCRB rearrangement stayed undetermined. Within each of all four CD4+ subsets, Type 1 diabetes patients had TCRB CDR3s that were moderately but significantly shorter.

Expressed TCRB transcripts were sequenced after all isolated RNA was converted to cDNA. Data came from immunoSEQ multiplex PCR; TCRdb stores just in-frame clones and leaves some out. The sample has 600,000 to 700,000 clones, over 10% seen once. The CDR3 is made up of 16 amino acids. The ends lost 4 bases at V and 4 bases at J; junction bases unmatched: 9. The genes are TRBV23-1 and TRBJ1-5; TRBD1 aligns across 8 bases. TRBV23-1 belongs to the ORF category, with a function that is uncertain. The sample consisted of naive CD4+ T cells from blood. The receptor was derived from a man aged 25-45 years with type 1 diabetes. The CDR3 nucleotides are TGCGCCAGCAGTCCCCAAAGCCGACAGGGGAATCAGCCCCAGCATTTT. Translation: CASSPQSRQGNQPQHF.